This T cell receptor (beta chain) was retrieved from a study of T cell responses to AZD1222 COVID-19 vaccine. General study findings and limits: Clonal diversity was possibly underestimated; the donors were predominantly white British and more often female. Spike-specific TCR breadth and depth both grew after two AZD1222 doses.

V shed 4 bases and J shed 1 base, with 4 bases lying between them. The CDR3 spans 12 residues. Germline CDR1 is MDHEN and CDR2 is SYDVKM. Produced via immunoSEQ multiplex PCR; TCRdb's table is partial and in-frame only. This table holds 150,000 or so clones, over 80% found once. For this clone: Its antigen is undetermined.

The input for sequencing was peripheral blood, taken on day 0 of AZD1222 vaccination. The chain recombines TRBV28 with TRBJ1-1; unclear D gene. The sequence came from an adult in good health. CDR3 protein: CASSWGNTEAFF. The CDR3 region has the DNA TGTGCCAGCAGTTGGGGGAACACTGAAGCTTTCTTT.